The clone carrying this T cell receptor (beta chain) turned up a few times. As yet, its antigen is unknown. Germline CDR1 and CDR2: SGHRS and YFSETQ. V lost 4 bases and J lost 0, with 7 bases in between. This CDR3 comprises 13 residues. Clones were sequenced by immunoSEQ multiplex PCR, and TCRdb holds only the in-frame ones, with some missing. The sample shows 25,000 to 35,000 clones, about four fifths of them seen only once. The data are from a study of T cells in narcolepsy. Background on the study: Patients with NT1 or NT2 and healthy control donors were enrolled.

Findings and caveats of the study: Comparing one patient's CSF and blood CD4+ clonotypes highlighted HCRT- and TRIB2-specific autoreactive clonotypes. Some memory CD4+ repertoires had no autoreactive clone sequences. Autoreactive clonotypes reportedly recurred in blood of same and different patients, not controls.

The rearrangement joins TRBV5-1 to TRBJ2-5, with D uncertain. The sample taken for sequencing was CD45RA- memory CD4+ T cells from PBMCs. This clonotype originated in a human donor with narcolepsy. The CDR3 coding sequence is TGCGCCAGCAGCAGACTGTACCAAGAGACCCAGTACTTC. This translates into CASSRLYQETQYF.